The clone carrying this T cell receptor (beta chain) was seen at least ten times. Antigen: not known. Molecular barcoding with unique molecular identifiers was used for the TCRbeta library. TCRdb passed the PCR reads through MiXCR, listing each CDR3 protein once. Among 550,000 to 800,000 distinct CDR3 sequences listed, roughly 13% were seen once. Germline CDR1 reads MNHNS; CDR2 reads SASEGT. Germline trimming cut 5 bases from V and 7 bases from J; bases unmatched to any gene: 10. The CDR3 covers 17 residues. The data derive from a study of T-cell reconstitution after alpha-beta-depleted transplantation in children. Study-wide findings and caveats: T-cell numbers and diversity, one year after transplant, stemmed largely from T cells that were newly produced. Surviving thymic progenitors and recipient T cells were the source of high TCRbeta diversity at day 60 in some patients. Expanded clones from the graft, numbering several hundred, reportedly supplied alpha-beta T cells about two months after transplant.

The V gene is TRBV6-1, the J gene TRBJ2-2; 13 nucleotides line up with TRBD2. The sequence came from a girl aged 2 to 10 with congenital amegakaryocytic thrombocytopenia, due to receive a stem cell transplant. The sequencing here drew on PBMCs, taken before TCRalphabeta/CD19-depleted stem cell transplant. CDR3 in DNA: TGTGCCAGCAGTCCATCCGGGACTAGCGGGATTCACGGGGAGCTGTTTTTT. This sequence encodes CASSPSGTSGIHGELFF.